This entry features one T cell receptor beta chain sequence. Which antigen it targets is not known. Base quality data are lacking; no much larger clone is found one base away. TCR beta CDR3 regions were amplified from RNA transcripts. The TCR CDR3 was subjected to a first round of RT-PCR using the HTBI primer set and the Qiagen OneStep RT-PCR kit. Libraries were constructed in a second round of multiplex PCR, after which size selection and purification were carried out. Libraries were sequenced paired-end with 100 bp reads on an Illumina HiSeq2000. In the authors' own workflow: SOAPnuke was used to process the raw data, removing reads that contained adapters or uncalled bases, had a mean Phred below 15, or lacked an exact match to the constant primer or identifier. High-quality paired reads were merged using COPE v1.2.5, and each unique nucleotide sequence was defined as a clonotype. MiTCR v1.1 was used to align clonotypes to the IMGT TRBV, TRBD and TRBJ reference segments. The analysis was restricted to V-J combinations with a frequency above 0.0001, which together covered 98% to 99.2% of the repertoires. The TCS score was defined as the ratio of F50 (clonal expansion) to E x V (chaos), calculated using BLOSUM62-based TCRdist between CDR3 peptides within each V-J. Welch's t-statistics and random forest reduced 514 V-J features to about 12, which were used in a naive Bayes classifier (R e1071). TCRdb's own reprocessing of the public reads used fastp at Q25 and MiXCR and kept productive beta chains. Rows matching on CDR3 protein sequence are summarized as one entry with the most common DNA and genes. The V and J calls and clone size come from TCRdb's table, not from the authors' own analysis. A total of under 350,000 distinct CDR3 sequences appear in this sample, about 20% of them only once. The top ten clonotypes cover around 50% of the sample.

This sample stems from a study of T cells in Graves' hyperthyroidism and ophthalmopathy (dated by TCRdb to between 2018 and 2021). A note on the overall study: Peripheral blood was sampled at the time of initial diagnosis, prior to any treatment. To identify TCR V-J signatures that set the groups apart, the researchers used a discovery cohort of 100 patients, made up of fewer than 50 with Graves' ophthalmopathy and about 60 with stable Graves' hyperthyroidism. Whether ophthalmopathy could be predicted prospectively was tested in an independent validation cohort made up of some 20 hyperthyroidism patients plus 17 patients who later progressed to ophthalmopathy. Thyroid tissue and blood T-cell repertoires from six Graves' hyperthyroidism patients were also compared in the study. Once sampling was done, hyperthyroidism patients were given methimazole at a starting dose of 30 mg daily, whereas ophthalmopathy patients were given high-dose intravenous methylprednisolone. According to the paper, TCR Vbeta CDR3 sequencing was carried out on over 130 peripheral blood samples, which came from approximately 41 ophthalmopathy, roughly 75 hyperthyroidism and around 17 progressor patients. The 100 discovery patients were divided at random into training and test sets in a 7:3 ratio. Broad study findings and their caveats: Sample size was not statistically predetermined, and investigators were not blinded to group allocation. In cross-validation, a model built on a 13 V-J signature told ophthalmopathy apart from stable hyperthyroidism with less than 90% sensitivity and around 83% specificity, and in testing the same model reached 80%/75%. In validation, progression to ophthalmopathy was predicted by the model with 65% to 71% sensitivity and around 76% specificity, a median of approximately 6.5 months before onset. Most expanded thyroid clonotypes (frequency above 0.001) were also found in blood, which suggests that blood repertoires may mirror thyroid immune responses.

Sequences SGHTA (CDR1) and FQGTGA (CDR2) are obtained from the germline V gene. There are 13 amino acids in the CDR3, from cysteine to phenylalanine inclusive. Only the CDR3 part of the read is kept: 39 bases, read in frame from the first base. V loses 3 bases of germline sequence and J loses 4 bases, and the interval between the two ends is 8 bases. Graves' hyperthyroidism was defined as stable when no progression to ophthalmopathy occurred over 18 months of follow-up. The hyperthyroidism patients were between 18 and 65 years old and newly diagnosed, with a disease duration of less than 2 months. The study excluded patients with uncontrolled infections, other autoimmune diseases, pregnancy or lactation. Diagnoses relied on clinical symptoms, serum thyroxine and TRAb, thyroid ultrasound and orbital computed tomography. Ficoll-Paque density gradient centrifugation was used to isolate PBMCs from under 11 ml of fresh peripheral blood. Total RNA was extracted using Trizol reagent, and RNA quality was assessed on an Agilent 2100 Bioanalyzer.

The sample comprised blood. The rearrangement combines TRBV7-3 with TRBJ2-3, with the D segment identity uncertain. The clonotype was recovered from a woman in her forties or fifties with Graves' hyperthyroidism. The base sequence is TGTGCCAGCAGCTTGCCCCCGGCAGATACGCAGTATTTT. This yields the protein CASSLPPADTQYF.